This TCR beta chain is from a study of early T cells in non-severe SARS-CoV-2 infection. Study as a whole: The chains were unpaired, and the sequenced material was bulk RNA from unsorted whole blood.

Trimming took 3 bases from V and 0 from J, leaving 12 bases between them. This CDR3 comprises 15 residues. Looked up from germline, CDR1 is DFQATT and CDR2 is SNEGSKA (reference sequence). Study-wide findings and caveats: VDJdb matches were skewed toward anti-spike CD8 T cell responses.

The TCR library protocol attached unique molecular identifiers to the individual cDNA molecules. Via MiXCR, TCRdb re-called the 5' RACE reads, giving one row per CDR3 protein. The repertoire holds approximately 58,000 distinct CDR3 sequences, with 6% to 7% as singletons. This clonotype was picked up many times. Its target is unknown. The chain carries TRBV20-1 and TRBJ1-5, with a tentative D call TRBD1 (5 bases). The sample comprised whole blood. The sequence was collected from an adult who was a healthcare worker with PCR-confirmed SARS-CoV-2 infection or an uninfected control (not recorded which). The CDR3 nucleotides read TGCAGTGCTAGTGAGAGACAGCCTAGCAATCAGCCCCAGCATTTT. It translates to CSASERQPSNQPQHF.